The sequence of this TCR beta chain was determined in a study of radiation and T cells in renal cell carcinoma. Broader study findings: Baseline intratumoral clonotype presence is unknown without pretreatment biopsies. In blood, top tumor clones expanded by 2 weeks, shrinking by 4.

Some clones are missing from TCRdb's copy, which holds only in-frame ones; the method was immunoSEQ multiplex PCR. The data show some 120,000 clones, roughly 80% seen once. On this clone itself: No antigen is known for it.

Sample time point: baseline pretreatment blood. Treatment of the sample: 15 Gy SBRT to primary tumor, nephrectomy 4 weeks later. The patient's renal cell carcinoma had clear cell pathology. There are 16 residues in the CDR3. Sequenced here: blood, sampled from a patient whose treatment included radiotherapy and nephrectomy. V usage is TRBV21-1 and J usage is TRBJ2-3. TRBV21-1 is marked as a pseudogene. The receptor comes from a woman in her sixties with renal cell carcinoma. The CDR3 reads CASSKEGIFSTDTQYF. CDR3 sequence (DNA): TGTGCCAGCAGCAAGGAAGGGATTTTTAGCACAGATACGCAGTATTTT.